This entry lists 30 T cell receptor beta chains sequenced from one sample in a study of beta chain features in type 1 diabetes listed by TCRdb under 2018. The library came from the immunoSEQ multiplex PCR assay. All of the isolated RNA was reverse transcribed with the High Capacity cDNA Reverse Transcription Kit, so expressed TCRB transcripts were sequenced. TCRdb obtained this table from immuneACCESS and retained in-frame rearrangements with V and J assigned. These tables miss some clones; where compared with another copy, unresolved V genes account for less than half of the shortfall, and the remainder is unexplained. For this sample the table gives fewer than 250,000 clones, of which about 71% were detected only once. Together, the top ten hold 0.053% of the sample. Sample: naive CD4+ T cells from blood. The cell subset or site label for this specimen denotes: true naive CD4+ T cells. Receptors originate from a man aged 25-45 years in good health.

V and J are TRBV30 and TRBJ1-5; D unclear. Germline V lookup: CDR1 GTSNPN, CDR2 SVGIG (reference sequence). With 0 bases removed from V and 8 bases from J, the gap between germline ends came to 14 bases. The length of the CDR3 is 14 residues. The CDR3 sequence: CAWSVRGRGEPQHF. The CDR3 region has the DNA TGTGCCTGGAGTGTACGAGGGCGGGGAGAGCCCCAGCATTTT.

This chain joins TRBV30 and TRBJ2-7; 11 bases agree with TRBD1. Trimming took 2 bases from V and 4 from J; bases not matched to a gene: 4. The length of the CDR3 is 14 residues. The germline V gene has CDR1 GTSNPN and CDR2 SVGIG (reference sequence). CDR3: CAWSIGQGAYEQYF. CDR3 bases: TGTGCCTGGAGTATTGGACAGGGGGCATACGAGCAGTACTTC.

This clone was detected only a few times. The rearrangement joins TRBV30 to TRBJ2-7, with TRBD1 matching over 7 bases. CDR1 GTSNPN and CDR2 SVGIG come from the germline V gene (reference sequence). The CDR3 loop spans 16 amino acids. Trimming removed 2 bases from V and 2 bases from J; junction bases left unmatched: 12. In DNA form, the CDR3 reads TGTGCCTGGAGTTTCACGGACAGGCGGTCGACCTACGAGCAGTACTTC. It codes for CAWSFTDRRSTYEQYF.

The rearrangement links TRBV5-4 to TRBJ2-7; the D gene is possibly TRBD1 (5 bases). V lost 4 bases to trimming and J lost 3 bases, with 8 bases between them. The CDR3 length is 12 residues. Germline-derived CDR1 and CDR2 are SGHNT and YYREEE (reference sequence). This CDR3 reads CASSQDSYEQYF. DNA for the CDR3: TGTGCCAGCAGCCAAGACAGCTACGAGCAGTACTTC.

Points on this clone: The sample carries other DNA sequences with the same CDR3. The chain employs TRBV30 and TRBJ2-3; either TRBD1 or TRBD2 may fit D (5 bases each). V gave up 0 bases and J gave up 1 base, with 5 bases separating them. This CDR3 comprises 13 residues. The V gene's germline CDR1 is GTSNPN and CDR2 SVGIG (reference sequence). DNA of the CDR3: TGTGCCTGGAGTGTGGGGGGCACAGATACGCAGTATTTT. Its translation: CAWSVGGTDTQYF. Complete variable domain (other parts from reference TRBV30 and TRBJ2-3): SQTIHQWPATLVQPVGSPLSLECTVEGTSNPNLYWYRQAAGRGLQLLFYSVGIGQISSEVPQNLSASRPQDRQFILSSKKLLLSDSGFYLCAWSVGGTDTQYFGPGTRLTVL.

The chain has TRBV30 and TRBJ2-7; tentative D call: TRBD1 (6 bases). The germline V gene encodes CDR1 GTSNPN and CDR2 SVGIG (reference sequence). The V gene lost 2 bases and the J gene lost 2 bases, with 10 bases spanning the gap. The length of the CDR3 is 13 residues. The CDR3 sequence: CAWSRDITYEQYF. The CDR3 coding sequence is TGTGCCTGGAGTAGGGACATTACCTACGAGCAGTACTTC.

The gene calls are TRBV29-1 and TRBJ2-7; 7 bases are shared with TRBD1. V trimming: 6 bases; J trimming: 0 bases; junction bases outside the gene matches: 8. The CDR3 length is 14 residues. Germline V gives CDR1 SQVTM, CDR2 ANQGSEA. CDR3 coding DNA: TGCAGCGTCGGAAGGGGGCTAAGCTCCTACGAGCAGTACTTC. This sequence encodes CSVGRGLSSYEQYF.

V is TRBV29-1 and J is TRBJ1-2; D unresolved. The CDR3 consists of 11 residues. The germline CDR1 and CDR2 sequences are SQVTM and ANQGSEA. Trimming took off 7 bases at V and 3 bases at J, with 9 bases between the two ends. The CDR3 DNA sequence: TGCAGCGCTGGTGACTACTATGGCTACACCTTC. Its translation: CSAGDYYGYTF. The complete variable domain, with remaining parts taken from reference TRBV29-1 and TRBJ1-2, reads SAVISQKPSRDICQRGTSLTIQCQVDSQVTMMFWYRQQPGQSLTLIATANQGSEATYESGFVIDKFPISRPNLTFSTLTVSNMSPEDSSIYLCSAGDYYGYTFGSGTRLTVV.

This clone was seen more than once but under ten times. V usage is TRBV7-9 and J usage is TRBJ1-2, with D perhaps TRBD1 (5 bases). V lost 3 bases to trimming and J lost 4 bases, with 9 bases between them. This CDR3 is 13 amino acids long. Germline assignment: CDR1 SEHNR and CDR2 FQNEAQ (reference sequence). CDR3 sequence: CASSFTGRYGYTF. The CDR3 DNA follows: TGTGCCAGCAGCTTTACAGGTCGCTATGGCTACACCTTC.

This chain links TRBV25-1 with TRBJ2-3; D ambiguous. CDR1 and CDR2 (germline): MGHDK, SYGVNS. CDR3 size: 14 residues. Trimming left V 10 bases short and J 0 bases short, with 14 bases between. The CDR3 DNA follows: TGTGCCACCCCGACTGCAATAAGCACAGATACGCAGTATTTT. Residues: CATPTAISTDTQYF.

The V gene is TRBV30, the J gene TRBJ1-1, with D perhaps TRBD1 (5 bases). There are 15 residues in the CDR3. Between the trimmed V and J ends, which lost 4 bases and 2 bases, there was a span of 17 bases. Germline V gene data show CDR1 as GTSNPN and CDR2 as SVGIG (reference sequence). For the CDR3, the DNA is TGTGCCTGGACAACTCCAGGGCTCGGAAACACTGAAGCTTTCTTT. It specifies CAWTTPGLGNTEAFF.

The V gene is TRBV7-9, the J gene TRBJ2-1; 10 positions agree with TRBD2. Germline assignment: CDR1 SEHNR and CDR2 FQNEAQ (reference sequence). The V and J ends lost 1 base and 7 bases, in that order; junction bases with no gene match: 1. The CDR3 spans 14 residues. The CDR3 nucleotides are TGTGCCAGCAGCTTAGTAGCGGGAGGTAATGAGCAGTTCTTC. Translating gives CASSLVAGGNEQFF.

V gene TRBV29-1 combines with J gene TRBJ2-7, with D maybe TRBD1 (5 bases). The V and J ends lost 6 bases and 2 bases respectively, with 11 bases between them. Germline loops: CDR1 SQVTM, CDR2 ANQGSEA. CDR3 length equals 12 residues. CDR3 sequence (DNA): TGCAGCGTCAGGGCGCAAACCTACGAGCAGTACTTC. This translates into CSVRAQTYEQYF.

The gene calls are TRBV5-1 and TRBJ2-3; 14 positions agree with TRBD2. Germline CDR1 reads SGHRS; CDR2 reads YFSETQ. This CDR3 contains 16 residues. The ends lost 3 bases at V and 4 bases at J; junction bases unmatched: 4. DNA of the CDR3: TGCGCCAGCAGCTATGGACTAGCGGGAGGAGCAGATACGCAGTATTTT. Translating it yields CASSYGLAGGADTQYF.

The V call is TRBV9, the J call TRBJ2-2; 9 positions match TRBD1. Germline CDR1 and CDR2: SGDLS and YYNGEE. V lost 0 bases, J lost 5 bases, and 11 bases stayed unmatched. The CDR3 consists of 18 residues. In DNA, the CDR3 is TGTGCCAGCAGCGTAGGTTTTACGGGGACAGGGTATACCGGGGAGCTGTTTTTT. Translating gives CASSVGFTGTGYTGELFF.

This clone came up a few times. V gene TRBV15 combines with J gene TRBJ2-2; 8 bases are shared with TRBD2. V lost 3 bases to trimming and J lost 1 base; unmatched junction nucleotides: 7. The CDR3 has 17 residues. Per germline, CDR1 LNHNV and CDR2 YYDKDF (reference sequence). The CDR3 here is CATSRDPGLGNTGELFF. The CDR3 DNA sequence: TGTGCCACCAGCAGGGACCCGGGACTAGGGAACACCGGGGAGCTGTTTTTT.

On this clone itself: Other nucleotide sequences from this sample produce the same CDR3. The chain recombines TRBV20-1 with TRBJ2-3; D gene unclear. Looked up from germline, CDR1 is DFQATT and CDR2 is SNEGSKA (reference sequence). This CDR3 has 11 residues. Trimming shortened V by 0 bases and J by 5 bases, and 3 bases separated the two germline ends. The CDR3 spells CSARDRDTQYF. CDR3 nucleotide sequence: TGCAGTGCTAGAGATAGAGATACGCAGTATTTT.

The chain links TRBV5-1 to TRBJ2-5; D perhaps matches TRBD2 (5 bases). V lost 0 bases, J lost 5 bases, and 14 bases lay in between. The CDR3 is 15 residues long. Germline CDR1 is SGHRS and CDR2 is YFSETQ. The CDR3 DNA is TGCGCCAGCAGCTTGGCCGGGATTAATGGGGAGACCCAGTACTTC. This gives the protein CASSLAGINGETQYF.

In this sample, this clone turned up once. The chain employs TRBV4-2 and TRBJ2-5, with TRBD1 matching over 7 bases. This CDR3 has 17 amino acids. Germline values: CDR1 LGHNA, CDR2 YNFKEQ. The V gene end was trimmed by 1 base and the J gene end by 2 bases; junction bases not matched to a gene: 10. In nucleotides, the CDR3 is TGTGCCAGCAGCCAAGGGTTTCGGCAGGGGGTGCAAGAGACCCAGTACTTC. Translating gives CASSQGFRQGVQETQYF.

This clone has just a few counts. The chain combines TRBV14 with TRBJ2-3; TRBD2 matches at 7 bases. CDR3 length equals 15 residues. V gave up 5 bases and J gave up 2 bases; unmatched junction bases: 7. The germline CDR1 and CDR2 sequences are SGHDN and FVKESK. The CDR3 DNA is TGTGCCAGCAGCACCTTAAGCGGGGCCACAGATACGCAGTATTTT. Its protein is CASSTLSGATDTQYF.

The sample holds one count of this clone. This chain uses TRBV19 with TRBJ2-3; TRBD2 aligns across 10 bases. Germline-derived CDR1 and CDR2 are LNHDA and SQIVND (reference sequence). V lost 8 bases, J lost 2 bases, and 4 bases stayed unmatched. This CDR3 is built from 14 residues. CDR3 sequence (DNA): TGTGCCAGTTCTGGACTAGCGGCCACAGATACGCAGTATTTT. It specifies CASSGLAATDTQYF.

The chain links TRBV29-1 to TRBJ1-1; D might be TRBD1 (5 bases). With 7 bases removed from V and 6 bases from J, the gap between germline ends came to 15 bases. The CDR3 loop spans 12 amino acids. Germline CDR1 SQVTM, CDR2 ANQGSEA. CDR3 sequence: CSGRDSLAEAFF. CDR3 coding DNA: TGCAGCGGGAGAGACAGTCTGGCTGAAGCTTTCTTT.

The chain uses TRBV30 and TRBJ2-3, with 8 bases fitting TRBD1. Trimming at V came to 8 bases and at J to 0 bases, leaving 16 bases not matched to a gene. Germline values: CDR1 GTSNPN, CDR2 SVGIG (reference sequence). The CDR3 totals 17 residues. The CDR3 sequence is CADNGRRGPLSTDTQYF. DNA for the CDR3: TGTGCCGACAATGGCCGCAGGGGGCCCCTAAGCACAGATACGCAGTATTTT. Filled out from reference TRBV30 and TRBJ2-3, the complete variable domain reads SQTIHQWPATLVQPVGSPLSLECTVEGTSNPNLYWYRQAAGRGLQLLFYSVGIGQISSEVPQNLSASRPQDRQFILSSKKLLLSDSGFYLCADNGRRGPLSTDTQYFGPGTRLTVL.

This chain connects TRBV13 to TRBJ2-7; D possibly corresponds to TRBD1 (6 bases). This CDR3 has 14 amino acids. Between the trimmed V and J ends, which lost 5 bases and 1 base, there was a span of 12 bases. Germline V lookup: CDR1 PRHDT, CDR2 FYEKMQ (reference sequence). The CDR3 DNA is TGTGCCAGCAGCCCCGGACAGTATTCCTACGAGCAGTACTTC. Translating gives CASSPGQYSYEQYF.

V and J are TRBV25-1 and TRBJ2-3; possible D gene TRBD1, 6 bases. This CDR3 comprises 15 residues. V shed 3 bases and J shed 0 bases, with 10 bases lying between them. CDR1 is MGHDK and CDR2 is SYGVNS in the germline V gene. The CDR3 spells CASSETGPSTDTQYF. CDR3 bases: TGTGCCAGCAGTGAGACAGGCCCTAGCACAGATACGCAGTATTTT. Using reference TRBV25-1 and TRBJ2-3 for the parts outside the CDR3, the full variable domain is EADIYQTPRYLVIGTGKKITLECSQTMGHDKMYWYQQDPGMELHLIHYSYGVNSTEKGDLSSESTVSRIRTEHFPLTLESARPSHTSQYLCASSETGPSTDTQYFGPGTRLTVL.

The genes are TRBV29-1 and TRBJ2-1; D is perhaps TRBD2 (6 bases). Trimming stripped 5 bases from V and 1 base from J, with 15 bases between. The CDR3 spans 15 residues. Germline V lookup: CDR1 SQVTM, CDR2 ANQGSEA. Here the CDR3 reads CSVTSWRGSYNEQFF. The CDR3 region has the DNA TGCAGCGTTACCTCCTGGCGGGGATCCTACAATGAGCAGTTCTTC.

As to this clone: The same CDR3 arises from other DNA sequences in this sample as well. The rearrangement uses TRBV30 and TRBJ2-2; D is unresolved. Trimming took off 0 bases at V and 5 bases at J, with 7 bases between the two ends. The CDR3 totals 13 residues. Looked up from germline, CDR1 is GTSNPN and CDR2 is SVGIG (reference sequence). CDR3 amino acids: CAWSVVVTGELFF. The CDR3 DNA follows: TGTGCCTGGAGTGTAGTAGTAACCGGGGAGCTGTTTTTT.

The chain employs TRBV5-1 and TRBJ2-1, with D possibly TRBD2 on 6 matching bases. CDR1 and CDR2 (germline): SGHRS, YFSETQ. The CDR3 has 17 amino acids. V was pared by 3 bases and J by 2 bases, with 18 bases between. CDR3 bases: TGCGCCAGCAGCTCCGCGCAGGGCGGGGTGACCTACAATGAGCAGTTCTTC. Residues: CASSSAQGGVTYNEQFF.

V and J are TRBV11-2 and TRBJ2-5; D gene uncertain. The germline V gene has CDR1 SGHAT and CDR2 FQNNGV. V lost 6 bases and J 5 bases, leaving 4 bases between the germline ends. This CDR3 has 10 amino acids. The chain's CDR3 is CASSLETQYF. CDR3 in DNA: TGTGCCAGCAGTCTTGAGACCCAGTACTTC.

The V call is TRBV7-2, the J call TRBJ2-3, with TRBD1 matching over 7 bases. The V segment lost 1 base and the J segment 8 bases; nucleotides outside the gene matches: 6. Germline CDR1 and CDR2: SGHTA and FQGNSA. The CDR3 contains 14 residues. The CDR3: CASSLGQRQGTQYF. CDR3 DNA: TGTGCCAGCAGCTTAGGCCAGAGACAGGGTACGCAGTATTTT.